This TCR beta chain is from a study of T cells after yellow fever vaccination. Study as a whole: Fractions containing few cells were prepared with SMART-Seq v4 Ultra Low Input. The study's findings and limits: Researchers report a weaker secondary response that nonetheless peaked faster, day 5 versus 15. High-abundance clonotypes from the bulk population could contaminate FACS-sorted repertoires. Primary-vaccination clones mostly resurfaced post-booster (more than 95% CD4, more than 85% CD8).

This clonotype showed up just a few times. Its antigen is unidentified. TCRdb passed the 5' RACE reads through MiXCR, listing each CDR3 protein once. The repertoire holds 400,000 or so distinct CDR3 sequences, with under 7.5% as singletons. The TCR sequence derives from a young man who received the YFV17D yellow fever vaccine. Sequencing used PBMCs, obtained 5 days after the yellow fever booster vaccination.

CDR3 sequence: CASSLVPSNQPQHF. The DNA for the CDR3 is TGTGCCAGCAGCTTAGTGCCAAGCAATCAGCCCCAGCATTTT. The chain combines TRBV7-2 with TRBJ1-5, with D uncertain. The CDR3 runs to 14 residues. In germline, CDR1 is SGHTA, CDR2 FQGNSA. Between the trimmed V and J ends, which lost 1 base and 1 base, there was a span of 5 bases.